This T cell receptor (beta chain) was documented in a study of T cells in women clearing cervical HPV infection. In the study overall: HLA type stays a possible confounder, typing being limited.

As concerns this clone: The read is 3 residues too short to cover the CDR3 end, so that end is filled in from the germline J gene.

Trimming at V came to 1 base and at J to 7 bases, leaving 7 bases not matched to a gene. CDR3 size: 16 residues. Clones were read by immunoSEQ multiplex PCR, and TCRdb kept only the in-frame ones, dropping some. The table lists approximately 52,000 clones. This chain uses TRBV23-1 with TRBJ1-6; the match to TRBD1 covers 7 bases. TRBV23-1 is an ORF for which the function is uncertain. The TCR originated in a woman between 18 and 70 years old with a cervical HPV16 infection that either progressed to CIN3+ or cleared (not recorded which). The specimen sequenced was blood buffy coat. This CDR3 reads CASSQCQTGWNSPLHF. The sequenced CDR3 bases are TGCGCCAGCAGTCAATGCCAGACAGGGTGGAATTCACCC.